This T cell receptor (beta chain) was profiled in a study of T-cell reconstitution after alpha-beta-depleted transplantation in children. The table lists this clonotype with many counts. Its antigen is unidentified. General study results and limits: The origin of alpha-beta T cells about two months after transplant was reportedly several hundred expanded graft clones.

Trimming removed 1 base from V and 2 bases from J, with 5 bases in between. This CDR3 has 13 residues. Germline CDR1 MGHDK, CDR2 SYGVNS. For TCRbeta, the library was prepared with unique molecular identifiers. MiXCR, applied by TCRdb to the PCR reads, yields one record per CDR3 protein. The sample has around 450,000 distinct CDR3 sequences; about 10% are singletons. The V call is TRBV25-1, the J call TRBJ2-5, with no clear D. This specimen was PBMCs, taken before TCRalphabeta/CD19-depleted stem cell transplant. The clonotype comes from a child aged 2-15 years with inherited bone marrow failure, due to receive a stem cell transplant. This CDR3 reads CASSEFGQETQYF. In DNA form, the CDR3 reads TGTGCCAGCAGTGAATTCGGGCAAGAGACCCAGTACTTC. Based on the CDR3 plus reference TRBV25-1 and TRBJ2-5, the full variable domain is EADIYQTPRYLVIGTGKKITLECSQTMGHDKMYWYQQDPGMELHLIHYSYGVNSTEKGDLSSESTVSRIRTEHFPLTLESARPSHTSQYLCASSEFGQETQYFGPGTRLLVL.